The 19 T cell receptor beta chains below come from one sample, sequenced in a study of T cell repertoires in cytomegalovirus infection. TCRdb re-called the reads with MiXCR, one entry per CDR3 protein. The top ten hold less than 15% of the sample, which has just under 550,000 distinct CDR3 sequences, about 25% seen once. What was sequenced was PBMCs. The receptors stem from a human donor in good health (CMV status not recorded). Some clones in this sample may be carry-over from other donors' samples.

This clonotype was counted ten times or more. The rearrangement uses TRBV7-9 and TRBJ2-6; D is unresolved. Per germline, CDR1 SEHNR and CDR2 FQNEAQ (reference sequence). The CDR3 is 16 residues long. V gave up 4 bases and J gave up 0 bases, with 10 bases separating them. CDR3 nucleotides: TGTGCCAGCAGCTCCTGGAATGACTCTGGGGCCAACGTCCTGACTTTC. Its translation: CASSSWNDSGANVLTF.

The V gene is TRBV12-3 or TRBV12-4, the J gene TRBJ1-6; 9 bases line up with TRBD1. The CDR3 is 15 amino acids. Trimming cost V 7 bases and J 7 bases; bases outside gene matches: 8. The CDR3, as DNA: TGTGCCAGCACCTTAGGACAGGGGCGAAATTCACCCCTCCACTTT. It yields the protein CASTLGQGRNSPLHF.

The V call is TRBV27, the J call TRBJ1-4, with 9 bases matching TRBD1. V lost 5 bases to trimming and J lost 7 bases; unmatched junction nucleotides: 8. This CDR3 has 15 amino acids. Germline V CDR1 and CDR2: MNHEY, SMNVEV (reference sequence). CDR3 sequence reads: CASSQDRGKGEKLFF. The CDR3 DNA reads TGTGCCAGCAGTCAAGACAGGGGGAAAGGTGAAAAACTGTTTTTT.

The J gene is TRBJ2-1, the V gene TRBV2; 14 nucleotides align to TRBD2. CDR1 and CDR2 from the germline V gene are SNHLY and FYNNEI. The CDR3 consists of 21 residues. Trimming at V came to 5 bases and at J to 2 bases, leaving 17 bases not matched to a gene. CDR3 amino acids: CASSSVPGLAGERGTYNEQFF. Here the CDR3 DNA reads TGTGCCAGCAGTTCTGTTCCGGGACTAGCGGGAGAAAGGGGGACCTACAATGAGCAGTTCTTC.

This chain joins TRBV12-3 or TRBV12-4 and TRBJ2-7; 7 nucleotides agree with TRBD1. The CDR3 is 12 residues long. J lost 7 bases, V lost 2 bases, and 2 bases had no gene match. The CDR3 protein is CASSLTGEEQYV. The DNA of the CDR3 is TGTGCCAGCAGTTTAACAGGGGAAGAGCAGTACGTC.

V and J are TRBV12-3 or TRBV12-4 and TRBJ2-5; 9 bases agree with TRBD1. Unmatched junction bases numbered 3, after V lost 6 bases and J lost 4 bases. The CDR3 totals 13 residues. CDR3 DNA sequence: TGTGCCAGCAGCCGGACAGGGGTAGAGACCCAGTACTTC. Its translation: CASSRTGVETQYF.

This clonotype was recorded a few times. This chain connects TRBV7-9 to TRBJ2-1; unclear D gene. Trimming took 7 bases from V and 9 from J, leaving 19 bases between them. This CDR3 contains 14 residues. Per germline, CDR1 SEHNR and CDR2 FQNEAQ (reference sequence). CDR3 nucleotides: TGTGCCAGCATCATTCAAGACATCCCCACTGAGCAGTTCTTC. It translates to CASIIQDIPTEQFF.

This clonotype was counted between two and nine times. V is TRBV10-3 and J is TRBJ1-6; 7 bases match TRBD1. CDR1 ENHRY and CDR2 SYGVKD come from the germline V gene. The trim removed 3 bases at V and 0 bases at J, leaving 8 bases unmatched. The CDR3 is 18 amino acids. This chain's CDR3 is CAISDSGQASSYNSPLHF. The DNA for the CDR3 is TGTGCCATCAGTGATTCTGGACAGGCGAGCTCCTATAATTCACCCCTCCACTTT.

Many counts were recorded for this clonotype. The rearrangement joins TRBV7-2 to TRBJ2-1; D is unclear. Germline V gene sequence: CDR1 SGHTA, CDR2 FQGNSA. V lost 3 bases to trimming and J lost 0 bases, with 15 bases between them. This CDR3 has 17 residues. The DNA for the CDR3 is TGTGCCAGCAGCTTGCGCCCCGGACCGAACTCCTACAATGAGCAGTTCTTC. The encoded protein is CASSLRPGPNSYNEQFF.

The chain is built from TRBV20-1 and TRBJ2-1; D is unresolved. This CDR3 contains 15 residues. CDR1 and CDR2 (germline): DFQATT, SNEGSKA (reference sequence). Trimming took off 3 bases at V and 0 bases at J, with 12 bases between the two ends. CDR3 residues: CSASGSASSYNEQFF. In DNA form, the CDR3 reads TGCAGTGCTAGTGGATCGGCAAGCTCCTACAATGAGCAGTTCTTC.

This clonotype appeared a few times. The V and J genes are TRBV6-2 or TRBV6-3 and TRBJ2-1; D is unclear. The CDR3 is 13 amino acids. Germline assignment: CDR1 MNHEY and CDR2 SVGEGT. The germline V and J ends were trimmed by 8 bases and 0 bases, with 8 bases remaining between them. This CDR3 reads CASLKSSYNEQFF. The CDR3 nucleotides read TGTGCCAGCTTGAAAAGCTCCTACAATGAGCAGTTCTTC.

The chain recombines TRBV7-9 with TRBJ1-4, with no clear D. The V and J ends lost 5 bases and 0 bases respectively, with 13 bases between them. The CDR3 totals 16 residues. Germline CDR1 is SEHNR and CDR2 is FQNEAQ (reference sequence). CDR3 protein: CASSTSLGSTNEKLFF. DNA of the CDR3: TGTGCCAGCAGCACTAGCCTCGGCTCAACTAATGAAAAACTGTTTTTT.

This chain links TRBV5-5 with TRBJ2-5; tentative D call: TRBD2 (5 bases). The CDR3 loop spans 16 amino acids. Germline lookup yields CDR1 SGHKS and CDR2 YYEKEE (reference sequence). V dropped 4 bases and J dropped 2 bases, with 18 bases sitting between them. CDR3 protein: CASSAMSPGIQETQYF. In DNA, the CDR3 is TGTGCCAGCAGCGCAATGTCTCCGGGAATACAAGAGACCCAGTACTTC.

This clonotype was detected many times. V and J are TRBV7-2 and TRBJ2-7, with 8 bases matching TRBD1. Germline loops: CDR1 SGHTA, CDR2 FQGNSA. V trimming: 9 bases; J trimming: 3 bases; junction bases outside the gene matches: 7. This CDR3 contains 13 residues. Written as DNA, the CDR3 is TGTGCCAGTTCTGGACAGGGCTTCTACGAGCAGTACTTC. This sequence encodes CASSGQGFYEQYF.

The J gene is TRBJ1-3, the V gene TRBV30, with D tentatively TRBD1 (5 bases). This CDR3 is built from 16 residues. Trimming cost V 2 bases and J 1 base, with 15 bases left between them. Germline values: CDR1 GTSNPN, CDR2 SVGIG (reference sequence). This CDR3 is CAWSRWGLGSGNTIYF. The DNA for the CDR3 is TGTGCCTGGAGTCGATGGGGACTGGGATCTGGAAACACCATATATTTT.

The chain links TRBV2 to TRBJ2-7; 10 bases are a match to TRBD1. CDR1 and CDR2 from the germline V gene are SNHLY and FYNNEI. The V and J ends lost 9 bases and 3 bases, in that order; junction bases with no gene match: 8. This CDR3 region has 14 residues. In DNA, the CDR3 is TGTGCCAGATCGTTGACAGGGGGCGACTACGAGCAGTACTTC. Residues: CARSLTGGDYEQYF. Drawing the rest from reference TRBV2 and TRBJ2-7, the complete variable domain is EPEVTQTPSHQVTQMGQEVILRCVPISNHLYFYWYRQILGQKVEFLVSFYNNEISEKSEIFDDQFSVERPDGSNFTLKIRSTKLEDSAMYFCARSLTGGDYEQYFGPGTRLTVT.

The chain has TRBV10-3 and TRBJ2-2; D unresolved. Trimming shortened V by 3 bases and J by 9 bases, and 11 bases separated the two germline ends. The germline V gene encodes CDR1 ENHRY and CDR2 SYGVKD. The CDR3 totals 13 residues. The CDR3 here is CAISDDRARELFF. CDR3 DNA: TGTGCCATCAGTGACGACCGAGCTCGGGAGCTGTTTTTT.

This clonotype was counted between two and nine times. This chain uses TRBV11-2 with TRBJ2-3; D is ambiguous. The CDR3 has 15 residues. In germline, CDR1 is SGHAT, CDR2 FQNNGV. V lost 0 bases, J lost 1 base, and 8 bases lay in between. The CDR3 DNA reads TGTGCCAGCAGCTTAGATCGGTCCCGCACAGATACGCAGTATTTT. Its protein product is CASSLDRSRTDTQYF.

This clonotype was picked up a small number of times. The genes are TRBV6-2 or TRBV6-3 and TRBJ2-7, with 8 nucleotides matching TRBD2. This CDR3 contains 13 residues. The germline CDR1 and CDR2 sequences are MNHEY and SVGEGT. The CDR3 nucleotides read TGTGCAACCCGAGATAGCGGGATCAACGAGCAGTACGTC. This translates into CATRDSGINEQYV.